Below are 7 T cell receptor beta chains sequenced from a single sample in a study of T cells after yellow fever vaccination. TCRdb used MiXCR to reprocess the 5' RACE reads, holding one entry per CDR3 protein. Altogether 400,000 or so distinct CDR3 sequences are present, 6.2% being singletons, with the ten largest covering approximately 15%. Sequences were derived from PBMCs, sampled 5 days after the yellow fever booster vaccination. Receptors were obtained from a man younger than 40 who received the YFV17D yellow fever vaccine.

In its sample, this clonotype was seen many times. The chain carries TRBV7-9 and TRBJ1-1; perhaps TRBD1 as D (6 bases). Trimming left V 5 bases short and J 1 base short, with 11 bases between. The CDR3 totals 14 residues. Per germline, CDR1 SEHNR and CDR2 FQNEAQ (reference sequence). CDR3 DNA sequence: TGTGCCAGCAGCCCTGGGACACCGAACACTGAAGCTTTCTTT. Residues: CASSPGTPNTEAFF.

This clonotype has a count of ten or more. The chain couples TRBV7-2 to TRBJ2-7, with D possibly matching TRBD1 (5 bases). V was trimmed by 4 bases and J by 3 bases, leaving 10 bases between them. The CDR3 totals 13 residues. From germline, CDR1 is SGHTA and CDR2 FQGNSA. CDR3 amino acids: CASSSRQFYEQYF. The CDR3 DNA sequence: TGTGCCAGCAGCTCCAGACAGTTCTACGAGCAGTACTTC.

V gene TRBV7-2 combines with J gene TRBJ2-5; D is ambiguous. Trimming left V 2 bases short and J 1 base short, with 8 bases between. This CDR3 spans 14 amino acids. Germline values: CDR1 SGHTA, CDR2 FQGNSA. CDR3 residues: CASSLSASQETQYF. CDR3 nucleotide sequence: TGTGCCAGCAGCTTATCTGCCAGCCAAGAGACCCAGTACTTC.

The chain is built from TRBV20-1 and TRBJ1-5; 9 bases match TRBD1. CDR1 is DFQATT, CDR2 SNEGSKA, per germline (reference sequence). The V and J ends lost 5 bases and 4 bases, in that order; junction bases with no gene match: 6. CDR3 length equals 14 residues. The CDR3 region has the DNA TGCAGTGCTTTAGGGACAGGGCCTAATCAGCCCCAGCATTTT. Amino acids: CSALGTGPNQPQHF.

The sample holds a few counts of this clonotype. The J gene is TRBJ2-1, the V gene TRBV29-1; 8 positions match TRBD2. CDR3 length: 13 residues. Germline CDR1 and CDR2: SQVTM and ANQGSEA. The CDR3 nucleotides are TGCCCCGGGGGGGGCGGGGTCTACAATGAGCAGTTCTTC. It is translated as CPGGGGVYNEQFF.

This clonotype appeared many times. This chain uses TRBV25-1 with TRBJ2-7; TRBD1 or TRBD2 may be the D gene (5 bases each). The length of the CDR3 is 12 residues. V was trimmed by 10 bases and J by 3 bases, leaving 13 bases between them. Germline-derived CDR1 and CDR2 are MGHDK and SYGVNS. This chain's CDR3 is CATGKGVYEQYF. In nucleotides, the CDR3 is TGTGCCACCGGGAAAGGGGTCTACGAGCAGTACTTC.

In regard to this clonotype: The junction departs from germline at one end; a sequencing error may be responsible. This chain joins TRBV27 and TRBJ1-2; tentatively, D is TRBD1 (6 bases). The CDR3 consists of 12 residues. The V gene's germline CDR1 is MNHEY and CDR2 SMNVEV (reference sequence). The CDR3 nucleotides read TGTGCCAGCAGTTTAGTGGGGGCGAAGGCTGTATTC. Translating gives CASSLVGAKAVF.